Given below is one T cell receptor (beta chain) in context. This may come from a read error, since a much larger clone is one base off. This sample was taken from a study of T cell repertoires in cytomegalovirus infection. The germline V gene encodes CDR1 SNHLY and CDR2 FYNNEI. The length of the CDR3 is 14 residues. Using its own MiXCR run on the reads, TCRdb lists one record per CDR3 protein. The table has about 400,000 distinct CDR3 sequences, 18% seen once. The genes are TRBV2 and TRBJ2-5; D call uncertain. The sequence derives from a human donor in good health (CMV status not recorded). Some clones in this sample may be carry-over from other donors' samples. Sequencing was performed on PBMCs. This CDR3 is CASADGGYQETPYF. As DNA, the CDR3 is TGTGCCAGCGCTGACGGCGGATACCAAGAGACCCCGTACTTC.